These 13 T cell receptor beta chains were all obtained from the same sample, sequenced in a study of beta chain features in type 1 diabetes. cDNA synthesis used the whole RNA isolate, giving expressed TCRB sequences. Assay: immunoSEQ multiplex PCR; the TCRdb copy retains only in-frame clones and omits some. The sample gives under 250,000 clones, 14% of which show up once; roughly 0.028% is in the top ten. Sequenced material: naive CD4+ T cells from blood. The origin of the receptors is a woman aged 40 to 50 in good health.

The CDR3 protein is CASSLIPSYTDTQYF. CDR3 sequence (DNA): TGCGCCAGCAGCTTGATCCCTAGCTACACAGATACGCAGTATTTT. The V and J genes are TRBV5-1 and TRBJ2-3; weak D call: TRBD2 (5 bases). Germline CDR1 and CDR2: SGHRS and YFSETQ. The CDR3 extends over 15 amino acids. V was pared by 1 base and J by 2 bases, with 11 bases between.

This clone was seen repeatedly, ten times or more. V and J are TRBV13 and TRBJ2-5; D possibly corresponds to TRBD2 (5 bases). There are 15 residues in the CDR3. From germline, CDR1 is PRHDT and CDR2 FYEKMQ (reference sequence). Trimming removed 2 bases at V and 5 bases at J, with 15 bases between. The CDR3 DNA is TGTGCCAGCAGCTTATCTTATGAGGGTGCGGAGACCCAGTACTTC. It yields the protein CASSLSYEGAETQYF.

This sequence joins TRBV2 and TRBJ1-2; a possible D gene is TRBD1 (6 bases). V was clipped by 6 bases and J by 1 base, with 12 bases between them. CDR1 SNHLY and CDR2 FYNNEI come from the germline V gene. The CDR3 length is 14 residues. In nucleotides, the CDR3 is TGTGCCAGCAGCAACAGGGTTTATAACTATGGCTACACCTTC. This codes for CASSNRVYNYGYTF.

Only a few counts were recorded for this clone. Relative to the germline gene, one junction end is altered; a read error may explain this. The chain links TRBV6-6 to TRBJ1-4, with D unclear. Germline CDR1 reads MNHNY; CDR2 reads SVGAGI (reference sequence). The CDR3 runs 11 residues. CDR3 sequence (DNA): TGTGCCAGTTCCCCTAAAGAAAAACTGTTTTTT. Translated: CASSPKEKLFF.

This clone has a handful of counts. The chain combines TRBV29-1 with TRBJ2-3, with D possibly TRBD2 on 5 matching bases. The CDR3 totals 13 residues. Germline V CDR1 and CDR2: SQVTM, ANQGSEA. Trimming cost V 6 bases and J 2 bases, with 12 bases left between them. The CDR3 sequence: CSVTPGNTDTQYF. Here the CDR3 DNA reads TGCAGCGTCACACCCGGGAACACAGATACGCAGTATTTT.

The chain recombines TRBV5-3 with TRBJ1-2, with D possibly TRBD1 on 6 matching bases. TRBV5-3 carries the ORF label, with uncertain function. V was clipped by 3 bases and J by 3 bases, with 9 bases between them. The CDR3 contains 13 residues. CDR3 amino acids: CARSYRAHYGYTF. In DNA form, the CDR3 reads TGTGCCAGAAGCTACAGGGCCCACTATGGCTACACCTTC.

This clone has just a few counts. The V and J genes are TRBV7-2 and TRBJ1-1; 10 nucleotides align to TRBD1. CDR3 length: 16 amino acids. V dropped 5 bases and J dropped 1; count of bases not matched to a gene: 7. Germline CDR1 is SGHTA and CDR2 is FQGNSA. CDR3 in amino acids: CASSPRQGAENTEAFF. The CDR3, as DNA: TGTGCCAGCAGCCCCAGACAGGGGGCAGAGAACACTGAAGCTTTCTTT.

J is TRBJ1-2 and V is TRBV19, with D tentatively TRBD1 (5 bases). Per germline, CDR1 LNHDA and CDR2 SQIVND (reference sequence). CDR3 length: 12 residues. V shed 5 bases and J shed 7 bases, with 11 bases lying between them. CDR3 region: CASSLGGSGYTF. The CDR3 DNA is TGTGCCAGTAGTTTGGGGGGAAGTGGCTACACCTTC.

The V gene is TRBV11-2, the J gene TRBJ2-7, with 13 bases fitting TRBD2. Germline lookup yields CDR1 SGHAT and CDR2 FQNNGV. After removal of 1 base from V and 5 bases from J, the junction contained 8 bases not matched to a gene. The CDR3 runs to 17 residues. This CDR3 reads CASSLVTSGGADHEQYF. The CDR3, as DNA: TGTGCCAGCAGCTTAGTTACTAGCGGGGGGGCCGACCACGAGCAGTACTTC. The variable domain in full, with the rest retrieved from reference TRBV11-2 and TRBJ2-7, is EAGVAQSPRYKIIEKRQSVAFWCNPISGHATLYWYQQILGQGPKLLIQFQNNGVVDDSQLPKDRFSAERLKGVDSTLKIQPAKLEDSAVYLCASSLVTSGGADHEQYFGPGTRLTVT.

This clone was detected only a few times. The rearrangement links TRBV27 to TRBJ2-1; 11 nucleotides line up with TRBD2. The junction had 9 bases not matched to a gene; V was cut back by 3 bases and J by 8 bases. CDR3 length equals 16 residues. Germline V gene data show CDR1 as MNHEY and CDR2 as SMNVEV (reference sequence). Written as DNA, the CDR3 is TGTGCCAGCAGTTTCCGCGGGATAGCGGGGGGGCATGAGCAGTTCTTC. It encodes CASSFRGIAGGHEQFF.

This clone appeared a few times. The chain employs TRBV7-9 and TRBJ2-2, with TRBD2 matching 8 bases. The length of the CDR3 is 17 residues. Germline trimming cut 2 bases from V and 4 bases from J; bases unmatched to any gene: 9. Per germline, CDR1 SEHNR and CDR2 FQNEAQ (reference sequence). Here the CDR3 reads CASSLIERGKFTGELFF. For the CDR3, the DNA is TGTGCCAGCAGCTTAATCGAGCGGGGGAAATTCACCGGGGAGCTGTTTTTT.

This clone occurred a few times. The chain combines TRBV25-1 with TRBJ2-5; D is possibly TRBD1 (5 bases). Trimming shortened V by 3 bases and J by 5 bases, and 10 bases separated the two germline ends. This CDR3 contains 13 residues. Germline V gene data show CDR1 as MGHDK and CDR2 as SYGVNS. CDR3 DNA: TGTGCCAGCAGTGATCGCAGGGTTGAGACCCAGTACTTC. The encoded protein is CASSDRRVETQYF.

The table lists this clone with a few counts. This sequence joins TRBV28 and TRBJ2-7; D is ambiguous. This CDR3 has 13 residues. CDR1 MDHEN and CDR2 SYDVKM come from the germline V gene. V dropped 2 bases and J dropped 6 bases, with 11 bases sitting between them. The CDR3 DNA sequence: TGTGCCAGCAGTTTACCGGTACCCGTCGAGCAGTACTTC. Its translation is CASSLPVPVEQYF.